This TCR beta chain originates from a study of cytomegalovirus exposure and HLA in healthy donors (dated 2017 in TCRdb). At the level of the whole study: A later analysis indicated that the roughly 120 validation repertoires were generated on the platform also employed for the 666 repertoires of the first cohort. The study was designed to test whether signatures of past pathogen exposure could be identified by cataloging public T cell receptors. Along with the approximately 650-subject first cohort, a separate validation cohort of 120 different subjects was used. High-throughput TCR immunosequencing, statistical association of individual TCRs with disease status, and machine learning were combined to predict cytomegalovirus infection status.

General conclusions and limits of the study: Most TCR sequences were observed very rarely across donors, whereas some public TCRs were present in many individuals. It was suggested by the authors that the approach could potentially be generalized to other disease states and immunological phenotypes. The study listed approximately 150 TCR beta chains as associated with cytomegalovirus. In vitro tests confirmed that a few of the cytomegalovirus-associated TCR beta chains recognize cytomegalovirus antigens. All 120 repertoires were used to score co-occurrence in the validation cohort in a later analysis, because that analysis had no HLA typing for the cohort. Of the cluster scores, about 94% were above 0 in a later analysis, which found that TCRs clustered in the first cohort also tended to co-occur in the 120 validation repertoires. The classifier was reported to diagnose cytomegalovirus status with high specificity and sensitivity in both the original cohort and the validation cohort.

The library was obtained by the immunoSEQ multiplex PCR assay. The original pipeline was this. A statistical classification framework was built for diagnosing cytomegalovirus status from the catalog of TCR beta chain sequences. TCRdb mirrors the immuneACCESS table, restricted to in-frame sequences. Some clones are absent from its copies; in checked studies, under half trace to an unresolved V gene, and the reason for the others is unknown. From that table come the V and J calls and clone size; the DNA was used to work out D and trimming. The sample data list 130,000 to 150,000 clones, and roughly 86% of these were observed just once. Around 1.4% of the sample goes to the ten largest clones. Donors formed part of the validation cohort, which comprised about 130 subjects and was distinct from the first cohort of roughly 600 subjects. Points on this clone: Its antigen target is currently unknown. The record has no base qualities; no much larger clone is one base away.

Clipping removes 3 bases from V and 3 bases from J, with 8 as the unmatched junction base count. The CDR3 has 16 amino acids, counting the end cysteine and phenylalanine. Only CDR3 DNA remains: 48 bases, in frame from the first base. Looking up the germline V gene yields CDR1 SGHRS and CDR2 YFSETQ. The rearrangement joined TRBV5-1 to TRBJ2-7; TRBD1 agrees with 11 junctional bases. Sequencing used PBMCs. The source of this sequence is a woman in her 30s in good health and CMV-seronegative. This receptor carries the CDR3 CASSWIEGTGGYEQYF. The DNA is as follows: TGCGCCAGCAGCTGGATTGAGGGGACAGGGGGCTACGAGCAGTACTTC.